Sequencing of this TCR beta chain was carried out in a study of blood T cell repertoires in COVID-19. After removal of 7 bases from V and 5 bases from J, the junction contained 13 bases not matched to a gene. The CDR3 has 15 amino acids. Per the germline V gene, CDR1 is LNHDA and CDR2 is SQIVND (reference sequence). Clones were sequenced by immunoSEQ multiplex PCR, and TCRdb holds only the in-frame ones, with some missing. The sample consists of roughly 190,000 clones, 84% of them appearing once. Sequences were obtained from PBMCs or T cells enriched from blood (not recorded which). The rearrangement joins TRBV19 to TRBJ1-1, with TRBD1 matching 7 bases. The clonotype originates from a woman aged 30 to 39 who had been exposed to COVID-19. The CDR3 reads CASKWGLGGLTEAFF. The CDR3 bases are TGTGCCAGTAAGTGGGGACTAGGGGGCCTGACTGAAGCTTTCTTT.